This T cell receptor beta chain was captured by sequencing in a study of identical twins. Findings and caveats of the study: Researchers reported excess low generation probability among twin-shared out-of-frame alpha sequences. Less excess twin sharing appeared in beta out-of-frame sequences.

Turning to this clonotype: Its specificity is unknown.

cDNA molecules carried unique molecular identifiers, and template switching added a universal primer site. TCRdb re-analysed the 5' RACE reads in MiXCR, keeping a single row per CDR3 protein. The table includes 300,000 to 400,000 distinct CDR3 sequences, 12% detected once. V lost 7 bases and J lost 1; bases outside the gene matches: 7. This CDR3 has 15 residues. Germline values: CDR1 ENHRY, CDR2 SYGVKD. The same data also went into a second study, on yellow fever vaccine responses in identical twins. That investigation notes: Twins showed a vaccine T cell response that reportedly seemed partly convergent, partly personalized.

Sequenced input: CD8+ T cells sorted from blood. This receptor was taken from a woman under 30 in good health. The chain combines TRBV10-3 with TRBJ2-3, with 8 bases matching TRBD2. CDR3 DNA sequence: TGTGCCATCACTACGGGACTAGGGGGCACAGATACGCAGTATTTT. Translation: CAITTGLGGTDTQYF.